The source of this T cell receptor (beta chain) is a study of shared clonotypes between healthy human individuals. Study-wide context: The people who gave samples were two women and three men aged 18 to 49.

Trimming at V came to 0 bases and at J to 3 bases, leaving 3 bases not matched to a gene. CDR3 length equals 15 residues. Germline V gene lookup returns CDR1 SGHAT and CDR2 FQDESV (reference sequence). Every one of the donors was a Caucasian adult that lived in Nashville, Tennessee. Every immunoSEQ plate was one replicate of a subset's evenly spread DNA. Method: immunoSEQ multiplex PCR; TCRdb's copy keeps in-frame clones and lacks some. The profile covers over 2 million clones, with approximately 90% appearing a single time and 0.37% taken by the ten largest. Material: naive CD4+ T cells from PBMCs. Subset in this sample: CD45RA+ positively selected. The J gene is TRBJ2-3, the V gene TRBV11-1; 7 bases are a match to TRBD2. This clonotype was obtained from a man aged 18 to 35 in good health. Some clones in this sample may be carry-over from other donors' samples. The CDR3 sequence: CASSLAPGGTDTQYF. The CDR3 nucleotides read TGTGCCAGCAGCTTAGCGCCCGGGGGGACAGATACGCAGTATTTT.